The rows below give T cell receptor beta chains drawn from one sample of a study of cytomegalovirus exposure and HLA in healthy donors. Method: immunoSEQ multiplex PCR; TCRdb's copy keeps in-frame clones and lacks some. The table lists roughly 220,000 clones, about 89% of them singletons. The material sequenced was PBMCs. These receptors came from a woman between 18 and 30 years old in good health and CMV-seronegative. CDR3s include the opening cysteine and the closing phenylalanine or tryptophan.

j_call v_call cdr3_aa
TRBJ1-5 TRBV18 CASSRERREPQHF
TRBJ1-1 TRBV5-1 CASSLDRAVTTEAFF
TRBJ1-2 TRBV10-3 CAISGGTGQGGYTF
TRBJ1-2 TRBV14 CASSPFRNRDYGYTF
TRBJ1-2 TRBV4-1 CASSQVEGDRGYTF
TRBJ2-7 TRBV7-3 CASSLILGSEQYF
TRBJ2-6 TRBV29-1 CSVDSRTGTENLSGANVLTF
TRBJ2-5 TRBV2 CASSISGPGTQYF
TRBJ1-1 TRBV5-6 CASTINRGLGTEAFF
TRBJ2-7 TRBV27 CASSSWSGRSYEQYF
TRBJ2-7 TRBV9 CASSPTSGYEQYF
TRBJ1-1 TRBV30 CAWSKGMNTEAFF
TRBJ2-2 TRBV18 CASSPWEGTGELFF
TRBJ1-2 TRBV5-1 CASSLGGTDAGYTF
TRBJ1-6 TRBV11-2 CASSSHSGNNSPLHF
TRBJ2-7 TRBV6-5 CASSSLPGLDWNEQYF
TRBJ2-2 TRBV18 CASSPLGRDTGELFF
TRBJ2-7 TRBV4-1 CASATAPSSYEQYF
TRBJ2-1 TRBV5-1 CASSLVGTSGINEQFF
TRBJ1-1 TRBV5-6 CASSLVGSRGTEAFF
TRBJ1-5 TRBV28 CASSFRRDSNQPQHF
TRBJ2-5 TRBV5-1 CASSSQGFQETQYF
TRBJ1-6 TRBV11-1 CASSIGQSSYNSPLHF
TRBJ2-7 TRBV6-1 CASTFSGRLFDEQYF
TRBJ1-2 TRBV5-1 CASSLPTENHGYTF
TRBJ2-4 TRBV10-3 CASLGRLGNIQYF
TRBJ2-4 TRBV27 CATAGGVKNIQYF
TRBJ2-7 TRBV18 CASSVTGQSSYEQYF
TRBJ1-2 TRBV5-4 CASSLPGNYGYTF
TRBJ2-7 TRBV28 CASSQGTEQYF
TRBJ1-1 TRBV14 CASSPSLRGNTEAFF
TRBJ1-5 TRBV18 CASSRPAGLREDQPQHF
TRBJ2-7 TRBV7-9 CASSPRASGSLSYEQYF
TRBJ2-7 TRBV7-6 CASSLAGLDGYEQYF
TRBJ1-3 TRBV19 CASRMRQASGNTIYF
TRBJ1-4 TRBV14 CASSPLGGQDEKLFF
TRBJ1-1 TRBV2 CASSRDRNTEAFF
TRBJ2-3 TRBV25-1 CASSQAGGLGVSDTQYF
TRBJ1-3 TRBV6-6 CASSYRTTVGNTIYF
TRBJ2-7 TRBV6-1 CASSTTGAGYEQYF
TRBJ2-1 TRBV11-1 CASSLGGGGIDNEQFF
TRBJ1-2 TRBV27 CASSTKSPPYGYTF
TRBJ2-1 TRBV10-2 CASSELLPSGSGNEQFF
TRBJ2-7 TRBV5-1 CASSGGTTAYEQYF
TRBJ2-2 TRBV2 CAGGLGGTTGELFF
TRBJ1-1 TRBV29-1 CSVEGRGVNTEAFF
TRBJ2-3 TRBV14 CASSLLDRGCGDTQYF
TRBJ2-3 TRBV5-1 CASSHPKERSPGVLNTLTDTQYF
TRBJ1-2 TRBV27 CASSPKRTGSFNYGYTF
TRBJ2-3 TRBV12-5 CASGGPNRESTDTQYF